A selection of T cell receptor beta chains follows, all from one sample in a study of vaccination effects on CD4 cells after COVID-19. Which antigens these TCRs recognize remains unknown. Clones were read by immunoSEQ multiplex PCR, and TCRdb kept only the in-frame ones, dropping some. The sample records tens of thousands of clones, about 70% being singletons. The material sequenced was CD4+ T cells from PBMCs cultured with HCoV-NL63 spike peptides, taken before COVID-19 vaccination. The receptors stem from a human donor who received a COVID-19 vaccine. The CDR3 runs from the conserved cysteine through the conserved F or W.

v_call	cdr3_aa
TRBV28	CASRRGAEEQYF
TRBV24-1	CATSRLPPRGIAQPQHF
TRBV4-3	CASSQANFWGTDTQYF
TRBV6-1	CASSESSPRGYTF
TRBV3-1/TRBV3-2	CASSQERAVGGEQFF
TRBV30	CAWRAGSGTEAFF
TRBV5-1	CASSLWSGSNTEAFF
TRBV5-1	CASSLDIGPQETQYF
TRBV3-1/TRBV3-2	CASSQGGDNSPLHF
TRBV4-2	CASSQDLAGGPLADTQYF
TRBV12-5	CASGQVLAGGPDEQFF
TRBV5-4	CASSGGAWAGELFF
TRBV7-2	CASSSTQGYGYTF
TRBV9	CASGAGFSGQPQHF
TRBV11-2	CASSLSLGKETQYF
TRBV5-4	CASSLAEGAYEQYF
TRBV15	CATSLSAGEDEQYF
TRBV4-1	CASSQVGSVNYGYTF
TRBV12-3/TRBV12-4	CVSSRGTEQQYF
TRBV3-1/TRBV3-2	CASRTSGGFDEQFF
TRBV7-2	CASSHGLSNQPQHF
TRBV10-3	CAISPGGPTSTDTQYF
TRBV5-6	CASSHPSYREAFF
TRBV19	CASMSYNEQFF
TRBV11-3	CASSFDGTDTQYF
TRBV20-1	CSASGSGTDTDTQYF